These 9 T cell receptor beta chains came from one sample sequenced in a study of cytomegalovirus exposure and HLA in healthy donors. PCR primers comprised 60 Vbeta and 13 Jbeta primers. Profiled with immunoSEQ multiplex PCR; TCRdb holds only in-frame clones, not every one. The data show some 110,000 clones, roughly 78% seen once. Specimen: PBMCs. The receptors originated from a woman aged 40-49 years in good health and CMV-seronegative.

The V and J genes are TRBV11-2 and TRBJ2-7; 7 bases are shared with TRBD2. The CDR3 runs 17 residues. The V gene end was trimmed by 5 bases and the J gene end by 0 bases; junction bases not matched to a gene: 13. Germline V gene sequence: CDR1 SGHAT, CDR2 FQNNGV. DNA of the CDR3: TGTGCCAGCAGCCTCAGCGGGAAGGGACGGTACTCCTACGAGCAGTACTTC. Its translation is CASSLSGKGRYSYEQYF.

The rearrangement links TRBV7-6 to TRBJ1-4, with D possibly TRBD1 on 6 matching bases. V was clipped by 1 base and J by 6 bases, with 24 bases between them. The length of the CDR3 is 19 residues. The germline CDR1 and CDR2 sequences are SGHVS and FNYEAQ. The CDR3: CASSLEVRGMRPQYEKLFF. The CDR3 DNA reads TGTGCCAGCAGCTTAGAAGTAAGGGGGATGCGACCCCAGTATGAAAAACTGTTTTTT.

Note on this clone: A read error may produce the germline difference seen at one junction end. The rearrangement uses TRBV7-7 and TRBJ1-4; 9 bases are shared with TRBD1. CDR1 and CDR2 (germline): SSHAT, FNYEAQ (reference sequence). This CDR3 spans 15 amino acids. CDR3 DNA: TGTGCTAGCAGTTCGGGGACAGGGATAAATGAAAAACTGTTTTTT. Translating gives CASSSGTGINEKLFF.

In DNA, the CDR3 is TGTGCCAGCAGCTTAGGGGCAGTTCTCCAGGGCACCGGGGAGCTGTTTTTT. It specifies CASSLGAVLQGTGELFF. This sequence joins TRBV7-9 and TRBJ2-2, with D maybe TRBD1 (5 bases). The CDR3 sequence is 17 residues long. V was shortened by 1 base and J by 4 bases, with 16 bases between the two germline ends. Germline V CDR1 and CDR2: SEHNR, FQNEAQ (reference sequence).

The V call is TRBV6-6, the J call TRBJ1-5, with no clear D. The CDR3 is 16 residues long. Per germline, CDR1 MNHNY and CDR2 SVGAGI (reference sequence). V lost 2 bases and J 0 bases, leaving 11 bases between the germline ends. CDR3 bases: TGTGCCAGCAGTTACGACGGGATAGATAGCAATCAGCCCCAGCATTTT. It codes for CASSYDGIDSNQPQHF.

The genes are TRBV7-9 and TRBJ2-5; tentative D call: TRBD2 (5 bases). The end of the DNA fits TRBJ2-7 better, so the J call may be wrong. CDR1 is SEHNR and CDR2 is FQNEAQ in the germline V gene (reference sequence). There are 14 residues in the CDR3. CDR3: CASSLDGSSYEQYF. Here the CDR3 DNA reads TGTGCCAGCAGCTTGGATGGGAGCTCCTACGAGCAGTACTTC.

This chain links TRBV27 with TRBJ2-7, with a weak D call TRBD1 (5 bases). Germline lookup yields CDR1 MNHEY and CDR2 SMNVEV (reference sequence). The length of the CDR3 is 14 residues. V lost 5 bases to trimming and J lost 6 bases, with 17 bases between them. CDR3 sequence: CASSTFGGAREQYF. The CDR3 bases are TGTGCCAGCAGTACCTTCGGTGGGGCTCGCGAGCAGTACTTC.

V and J are TRBV29-1 and TRBJ2-3; no clear D. The CDR3 runs 11 residues. CDR1 and CDR2 (germline): SQVTM, ANQGSEA. V shed 4 bases and J shed 1 base, with 3 bases lying between them. CDR3 loop: CSVAGTDTQYF. CDR3 nucleotides: TGCAGCGTTGCCGGCACAGATACGCAGTATTTT.

This rearrangement joins TRBV5-4 to TRBJ2-2, with 9 bases aligning to TRBD1. The V gene end was trimmed by 4 bases and the J gene end by 5 bases; junction bases not matched to a gene: 3. CDR3 length equals 14 residues. Germline V gene lookup returns CDR1 SGHNT and CDR2 YYREEE (reference sequence). CDR3 sequence: CASSRDRETGELFF. The CDR3 bases are TGTGCCAGCAGCCGGGACAGGGAAACCGGGGAGCTGTTTTTT.